This T cell receptor beta chain was profiled in a study of radiation and T cells in renal cell carcinoma. Notes on the study in general: No pretreatment tumor biopsies were available for baseline clonotypes.

Data came from immunoSEQ multiplex PCR; TCRdb stores just in-frame clones and leaves some out. The data hold 160,000 or so clones, with 80% to 90% observed a single time. Note on this clone: Its antigen is unidentified.

Sample time point: blood 2 weeks post-SBRT. The treatment: 15 Gy SBRT to primary tumor, nephrectomy 4 weeks later. The receptor comes from a woman in her forties or fifties with renal cell carcinoma. The sequences come from blood, collected from a patient whose treatment included radiotherapy and nephrectomy.

The CDR3 bases are TGTGCCAGCAGTTTATTGGTCGCGAACCTCGGAGCTTTCTTT. The encoded protein is CASSLLVANLGAFF. V and J are TRBV28 and TRBJ1-1; no clear D. V dropped 1 base and J dropped 10 bases, with 16 bases sitting between them. CDR1 MDHEN and CDR2 SYDVKM come from the germline V gene. The CDR3 sequence is 14 residues long. Full variable domain (remainder filled in from reference TRBV28 and TRBJ1-1): DVKVTQSSRYLVKRTGEKVFLECVQDMDHENMFWYRQDPGLGLRLIYFSYDVKMKEKGDIPEGYSVSREKKERFSLILESASTNQTSMYLCASSLLVANLGAFFGQGTRLTVV.